This TCR beta chain was profiled in a study of blood T cell repertoires in COVID-19 (dated by TCRdb to 2018 to 2020). Turning to the overall study: Collaborator samples came from the United States, Italy and Spain and covered acute and convalescent phases of COVID-19. The repertoires were released in a freely available public database intended as a resource for research on the immune response to SARS-CoV-2. The prospective study material was composed of cDNA or gDNA derived from T cells, B-cell-depleted T cells, or PBMCs. Samples were obtained from the ongoing ImmuneRACE study (first 160 participants) and from about 1,300 subjects provided by 6 global collaborators. Where HLA class I and class II types were available, the types were taken from metadata supplied by the sample provider, not from assay-based typing. A de-identified subject ID, COVID-19 status, age in years and sex were almost always included in the sample metadata. The dataset comprised deeply sampled blood TCRbeta repertoires from subjects exposed to, actively infected with, or recovered from COVID-19.

TCRbeta CDR3 regions were amplified from genomic DNA using the immunoSEQ Assay, a bias-controlled multiplex PCR. Per the source publication's procedure: Within the assay, amplification of reference gene primers was used to estimate how many nucleated cells each sample contained. Sequence reads were collapsed and filtered to measure the absolute abundance of every unique TCRbeta CDR3 rearrangement. For each sample, productive Simpson clonality was calculated by taking the square root of Simpson's diversity index across productive rearrangements. TCRdb provides this immuneACCESS table in a form limited to in-frame rearrangements. Some clones are lacking; in checked studies, under half of them reflect an unresolved V gene, and why the rest are absent is not known. The DNA gave D and trimming, while V, J and clone size come from that table. In this sample the table shows approximately 170,000 clones, 81% of which occur a single time. The top ten clones comprise 9.5% to 13% of the sample.

A remark on this clone: Its antigen has not been determined. No base quality values were provided; no much bigger clone lies one nucleotide off.

The paper's findings and limits, for the study overall: The amount of clinical and demographic metadata varied by source and participant and was provided uncurated.

CDR1 GTSNPN and CDR2 SVGIG are derived from the germline V gene (reference sequence). V is reduced by 0 bases and J by 5 bases, leaving a spacing of 13 bases between them. The CDR3 numbers 15 residues from cysteine through phenylalanine. Only the CDR3 portion is preserved as DNA: 45 bases, with reading frame beginning at the first base. Each collaborating institution followed its own protocols to collect whole blood in K2EDTA tubes. For TCRbeta analysis, collaborators shipped samples in one of three forms: frozen whole blood, isolated PBMCs, or DNA extracted from either of those sample types. Sample: peripheral blood. This TCR came from a human donor in a cohort sampled during active COVID-19. Rearrangement joined TRBV30 to TRBJ2-2, with TRBD1 tentatively as D gene (7 bases match). CDR3 protein: CAWSVPQGRTGELFF. The nucleotide sequence is TGTGCCTGGAGTGTACCACAGGGGAGGACCGGGGAGCTGTTTTTT.